This T cell receptor (beta chain) was sequenced in a study of blood T cell repertoires in COVID-19. The overall study: COVID-19 samples from acute and convalescent phases originated in the United States, Italy and Spain. Sample material is recorded as cDNA or gDNA derived from T cells, B-cell-depleted T cells, or PBMCs.

CDR3 length equals 13 residues. Trimming at V came to 1 base and at J to 7 bases, leaving 3 bases not matched to a gene. Germline V gene data show CDR1 as LNHDA and CDR2 as SQIVND (reference sequence). Authors' data handling: From reference gene primer amplification, estimates of nucleated cell counts were derived. The repertoire was sequenced with immunoSEQ multiplex PCR; TCRdb's copy has only in-frame clones and lacks some. That table supplies the V and J calls and clone size; D and trimming were determined from the DNA. Of approximately 300,000 clones listed, approximately 90% are singletons. This chain links TRBV19 with TRBJ1-2, with 7 bases matching TRBD1. Sequencing was carried out using peripheral blood. The sequence came from a man between 25 and 39 years old with acute or convalescent COVID-19. CDR3 nucleotide sequence: TGTGCCAGTAGTATAGCAGGGGGAGCTGGCTACACCTTC. This translates into CASSIAGGAGYTF.